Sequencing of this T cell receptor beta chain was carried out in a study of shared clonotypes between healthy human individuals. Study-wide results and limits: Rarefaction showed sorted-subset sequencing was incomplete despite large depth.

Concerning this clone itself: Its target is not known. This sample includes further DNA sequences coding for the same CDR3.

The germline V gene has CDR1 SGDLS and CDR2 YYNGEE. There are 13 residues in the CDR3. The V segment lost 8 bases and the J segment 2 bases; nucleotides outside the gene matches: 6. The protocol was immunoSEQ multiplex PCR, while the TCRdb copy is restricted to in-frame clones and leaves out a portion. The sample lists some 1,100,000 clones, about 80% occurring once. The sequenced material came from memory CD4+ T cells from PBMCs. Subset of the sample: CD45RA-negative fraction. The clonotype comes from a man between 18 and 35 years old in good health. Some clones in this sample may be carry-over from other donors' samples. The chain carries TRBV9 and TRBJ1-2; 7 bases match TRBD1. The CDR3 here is CASSRDRNYGYTF. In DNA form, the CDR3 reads TGTGCCAGTTCGCGGGACAGAAACTATGGCTACACCTTC.